This record covers a single T cell receptor beta chain. This sample stems from a study of blood T cell repertoires in COVID-19. In the study overall: COVID-19 samples collected from the United States, Italy and Spain covered acute and convalescent phases. Sources were T cells, B-cell-depleted T cells, or PBMCs; the material itself was cDNA or gDNA.

In the study's own analysis: Reference gene primers were amplified, and this amplification served to estimate nucleated cell counts. Data came from immunoSEQ multiplex PCR; TCRdb stores just in-frame clones and leaves some out. That table gives V, J and clone size, and the DNA gave D and trimming. The sample consists of 200,000 to 250,000 clones, approximately 77% of them appearing once. The CDR3 consists of 15 residues. Germline V gene data show CDR1 as LGHNA and CDR2 as YNFKEQ. V was cut by 1 base and J by 7 bases, with 11 bases left in between. The sequence was obtained from a woman of 80 years or more with acute or convalescent COVID-19. The chain links TRBV4-2 to TRBJ1-6; D unresolved. Sequenced sample: peripheral blood. The CDR3 loop is CASSQGGEYNSPLHF. The CDR3 nucleotides read TGTGCCAGCAGCCAAGGGGGAGAATACAATTCACCCCTCCACTTT.